What follows are 10 T cell receptor beta chains derived from one specimen sequenced in a study of shared clonotypes between healthy human individuals. Clones were sequenced by immunoSEQ multiplex PCR, and TCRdb holds only the in-frame ones, with some missing. The sample contains some 2.1 million clones, over 85% of which appear only once. Sequenced sample: naive CD4+ T cells sorted from blood. Subset of the sample: CD45RA+ positively selected. Receptor source: a man between 18 and 29 years old in good health.

A note on this clone: The sample contains more than one DNA sequence encoding this CDR3. This chain links TRBV5-8 with TRBJ2-7; D unresolved. In germline, CDR1 is SGHTS, CDR2 YDEGEE. V was pared by 2 bases and J by 7 bases, with 7 bases between. This CDR3 comprises 11 residues. The CDR3 here is CASSLVREQYF. DNA for the CDR3: TGTGCCAGCAGCTTAGTGAGGGAGCAGTACTTC.

The chain recombines TRBV25-1 with TRBJ2-3; 10 bases map to TRBD2. CDR1 and CDR2 from the germline V gene are MGHDK and SYGVNS. Unmatched junction bases numbered 12, after V lost 4 bases and J lost 2 bases. The CDR3 runs 18 residues. As DNA, the CDR3 is TGTGCCAGCAGTGGGACTAGCGGAAGGGGGATTTACACAGATACGCAGTATTTT. Protein sequence: CASSGTSGRGIYTDTQYF.

The table lists this clone with a few counts. V gene TRBV29-1 combines with J gene TRBJ2-4, with D tentatively TRBD2 (5 bases). Germline CDR1 reads SQVTM; CDR2 reads ANQGSEA. The V end lost 7 bases, the J end lost 7 bases, and 11 bases lay between the germline ends. CDR3 length equals 11 residues. The CDR3 sequence is CSGAGVNIQYF. The CDR3 DNA reads TGCAGCGGCGCCGGGGTTAACATTCAGTACTTC.

The gene calls are TRBV14 and TRBJ2-3, with 14 bases fitting TRBD2. The CDR3 runs to 21 residues. Germline trimming cut 0 bases from V and 7 bases from J; bases unmatched to any gene: 18. Germline lookup yields CDR1 SGHDN and CDR2 FVKESK. The CDR3 region is CASSQDLSQTFGTSGRNTQYF. The CDR3 DNA follows: TGTGCCAGCAGCCAAGATCTTTCACAAACCTTTGGGACTAGCGGGAGAAATACGCAGTATTTT.

The genes are TRBV6-5 and TRBJ2-7; 7 bases agree with TRBD2. The CDR3 is 15 amino acids. After removal of 6 bases from V and 6 bases from J, the junction contained 14 bases not matched to a gene. Germline CDR1 MNHEY, CDR2 SVGAGI. The CDR3 is CASRPDGGTVREQYF. The CDR3 region has the DNA TGTGCCAGCAGACCGGACGGGGGGACTGTTCGCGAGCAGTACTTC.

The chain has TRBV7-2 and TRBJ1-3; D is undetermined. From germline, CDR1 is SGHTA and CDR2 FQGNSA. The germline V and J ends were trimmed by 0 bases and 0 bases, with 9 bases remaining between them. The CDR3 extends over 16 amino acids. CDR3 residues: CASSLAWAASGNTIYF. In DNA, the CDR3 is TGTGCCAGCAGCTTAGCGTGGGCCGCCTCTGGAAACACCATATATTTT. The full variable domain, in which reference TRBV7-2 and TRBJ1-3 provide the parts outside the CDR3, is GAGVSQSPSNKVTEKGKDVELRCDPISGHTALYWYRQSLGQGLEFLIYFQGNSAPDKSGLPSDRFSAERTGGSVSTLTIQRTQQEDSAVYLCASSLAWAASGNTIYFGEGSWLTVV.

The gene calls are TRBV9 and TRBJ2-1; D gene unclear. Germline loops: CDR1 SGDLS, CDR2 YYNGEE. V was clipped by 0 bases and J by 2 bases, with 9 bases between them. This CDR3 comprises 15 residues. CDR3 DNA sequence: TGTGCCAGCAGCGTAGGGCCGGCCACCTACAATGAGCAGTTCTTC. Translating gives CASSVGPATYNEQFF.

The chain has TRBV18 and TRBJ2-2; D uncertain. The ends were cut back, 2 bases at V and 7 bases at J, with 5 bases in the middle. Germline values: CDR1 KGHSH, CDR2 LQKENI. The CDR3 runs 12 residues. CDR3 sequence (DNA): TGTGCCAGCTCACCAGTGGGCGGGGAGCTGTTTTTT. The encoded protein is CASSPVGGELFF.

The genes are TRBV11-2 and TRBJ2-3; 7 positions agree with TRBD1. The CDR3 sequence is 14 residues long. Germline trimming cut 5 bases from V and 4 bases from J; bases unmatched to any gene: 6. The germline V gene has CDR1 SGHAT and CDR2 FQNNGV. The CDR3 DNA follows: TGTGCCAGCAGCCAAGACAGGGTTCCAGATACGCAGTATTTT. This gives the protein CASSQDRVPDTQYF.

In this sample, this clone turned up once. The chain uses TRBV28 and TRBJ2-4; D is uncertain. The CDR3 loop spans 13 amino acids. V lost 5 bases and J 2 bases, leaving 7 bases between the germline ends. In germline, CDR1 is MDHEN, CDR2 SYDVKM. The CDR3 bases are TGTGCCAGCAGTGGGGAAACCAAAAACATTCAGTACTTC. This sequence encodes CASSGETKNIQYF.